This T cell receptor beta chain is drawn from a study of OX40 agonist ivuxolimab in advanced cancers. Germline-derived CDR1 and CDR2 are GTSNPN and SVGIG (reference sequence). The germline V and J ends were trimmed by 2 bases and 7 bases, with 14 bases remaining between them. The CDR3 totals 14 residues. Assay: immunoSEQ multiplex PCR; the TCRdb copy retains only in-frame clones and omits some. The sample lists 55,000 to 85,000 clones; approximately 86% were seen once. Whole-study findings and limits: Which antigen the expanded peripheral T cells recognized is unknown. Relative to CD4+, CD8+ T cells held more expanded clones on average.

A remark on this clone: Its antigen remains unidentified.

This chain connects TRBV30 to TRBJ1-4; D is possibly TRBD1 (5 bases). The sample consisted of CD4+ or CD8+ T cells sorted from blood, taken in a trial of the OX40 agonist ivuxolimab. This sequence originates from an adult with an advanced solid tumor such as melanoma, head and neck, liver or kidney cancer. The CDR3 coding sequence is TGTGCCTGGAGTTTCCAGGGACGGGGTGAAAAACTGTTTTTT. Protein product: CAWSFQGRGEKLFF.